This T cell receptor (delta chain) was captured by sequencing in a study of γδ T cells in repeated Plasmodium falciparum infection (TCRdb year 2021). For the study in its entirety: The natural-infection arm enrolled Malian children exposed to intense seasonal malaria transmission and compared the Malian children with Australian children matched for age and gender. Four controlled human malaria infections were administered to five malaria-naive U.S. adults over around 620 days by bites from P. falciparum NF54-infected Anopheles stephensi mosquitoes. Controlled-infection subjects were sampled at baseline, immediately before selected infections, and 21 days after each infection. The gammadelta TCR repertoires from Mali were analysed in two ways: cross-sectionally during periods with no transmission, and longitudinally across episodes of acute febrile malaria. The study examined how repeated Plasmodium falciparum infection shapes the human gammadelta T cell repertoire, using natural infection in Mali and controlled human malaria infection.

The table lists this clone with a few counts. Its antigen remains unidentified. TCRdb's entry gives the protein of a much larger clone, which mismatches this DNA's translation at residue 11, likely from a read error; the protein reported here is translated from the DNA. What the study reported, not specific to this receptor: The Malian cohort was drawn from a small rural village made up mostly of one ethnic group, which limits generalizability. Vgamma9/Vdelta2+ TCR repertoires showed a highly stable polyclonal repertoire over time and infection, with many inter-individual overlapping TCRgamma sequences. Compared with the repertoires of Australian children, the Vdelta2-negative gammadelta TCR repertoires of Malian children appeared more clonally expanded, less diverse and less shared. Analysis of inter-individual variability in gammadelta T cell responses was limited by the small size of the controlled-infection cohort. Repeated controlled infections appeared to drive waves of new clonotype selection in Vdelta2-negative, largely Vdelta1+, gammadelta TCR repertoires.

For bulk TCR repertoire analysis, Vgamma9/Vdelta2+ and Vdelta2-negative gammadelta T cell populations were flow-sorted out of peripheral blood mononuclear cells. V is cut back by 6 bases and J by 4 bases, with 21 bases in the junction unmatched. Via the germline V gene, CDR1 is TSWWSYY and CDR2 QGS. The CDR3 has 20 amino acids, counting the end cysteine and phenylalanine. Just CDR3 DNA is preserved here, 60 bases in frame from base 1. The receptor library was made with multiplex PCR. Data came from an Illumina MiSeq. Each sorted gammadelta T cell sample was sequenced for both the TCR gamma (TRG) and TCR delta (TRD) chains. In the original analysis: The repertoire analyses used clonotype tree plots, the accumulated frequency of the top 20 clonotypes, and diversity index (DI) and D75 metrics. After TCRdb called clones again from the public reads with CATT, rows with identical DNA were merged. TCRdb's processing, not the authors' own work, is the source of the V and J calls. The sample records some 51,000 delta-chain clones, 1.5% to 2% of which are singletons. The ten top clones hold 20% to 25% of the sample.

Sequencing was performed on gamma-delta T cells from blood. The chain employs TRDV1 and TRDJ2, with 9 central nucleotides matching TRDD3. The J gene comes from matching the DNA to germline here; TCRdb lacks it. This TCR was sampled from a pool of human donors (malaria-infected and uninfected, not separated). The DNA sequence is TGTGCTCTTGGCCTCCTCCGCGGAGGTACTAGGGGATACGCGACAGCACAACTCTTCTTT. Translated, this gives CALGLLRGGTRGYATAQLFF.